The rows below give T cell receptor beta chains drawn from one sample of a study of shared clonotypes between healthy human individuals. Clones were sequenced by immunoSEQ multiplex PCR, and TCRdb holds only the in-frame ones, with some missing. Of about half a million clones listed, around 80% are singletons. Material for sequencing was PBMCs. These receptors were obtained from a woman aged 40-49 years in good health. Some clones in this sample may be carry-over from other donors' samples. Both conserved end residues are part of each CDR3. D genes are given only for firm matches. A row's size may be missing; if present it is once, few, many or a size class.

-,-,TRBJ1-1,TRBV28,TGTGCCAGCAGTCCCCCCGGGCGAGGGAATACTGAAGCTTTCTTT,CASSPPGRGNTEAFF
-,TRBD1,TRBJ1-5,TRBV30,TGTGCCTGGACGGGGACAGGGAAGCGGCAGCCCCAGCATTTT,CAWTGTGKRQPQHF
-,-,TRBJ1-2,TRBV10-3,TGTGCCATCAGTGAGTCCGACGGGGCAGGAGGCTACACCTTC,CAISESDGAGGYTF
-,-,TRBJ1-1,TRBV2,TGTGCCAGCAGTGACCAGGGACTTATGAACACTGAAGCTTTCTTT,CASSDQGLMNTEAFF
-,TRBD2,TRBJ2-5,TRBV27,TGTGCCAGCAGTTTACTCCGGACTAGCGGGAGTGAGACCCAGTACTTC,CASSLLRTSGSETQYF
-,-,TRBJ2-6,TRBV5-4,TGTGCCAGCAGCACCCGGATACGCAGAATACTCTCCTCTGGGGCCAACGTCCTGACTTTC,CASSTRIRRILSSGANVLTF
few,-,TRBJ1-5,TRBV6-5,TGTGCCAGCAGGCCGATGCCACAAGCCAATCAGCCCCAGCATTTT,CASRPMPQANQPQHF
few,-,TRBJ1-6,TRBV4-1,TGCGCCAGCAGCCAAGATACGGGGAGCTCCTATAATTCACCCCTCCACTTT,CASSQDTGSSYNSPLHF
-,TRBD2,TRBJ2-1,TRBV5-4,TGTGCCAGCAGCCGGACTAGCGGGAGTCGTAATGAGCAGTTCTTC,CASSRTSGSRNEQFF
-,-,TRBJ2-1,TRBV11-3,TGTGCCAGCAGCTTCTCCGGGTCCTACAATGAGCAGTTCTTC,CASSFSGSYNEQFF
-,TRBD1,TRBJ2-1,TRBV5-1,TGCGCCAGCAGCTTGTGGGACAGGGGTAGCGACAATGAGCAGTTCTTC,CASSLWDRGSDNEQFF
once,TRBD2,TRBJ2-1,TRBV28,TGTGCCAGCAGGAGCCGACTAGCGGGAGGCTTATACAATGAGCAGTTCTTC,CASRSRLAGGLYNEQFF
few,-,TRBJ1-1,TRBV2,TGTGCCAGCTTCCCAGACAGGAACACTGAAGCTTTCTTT,CASFPDRNTEAFF